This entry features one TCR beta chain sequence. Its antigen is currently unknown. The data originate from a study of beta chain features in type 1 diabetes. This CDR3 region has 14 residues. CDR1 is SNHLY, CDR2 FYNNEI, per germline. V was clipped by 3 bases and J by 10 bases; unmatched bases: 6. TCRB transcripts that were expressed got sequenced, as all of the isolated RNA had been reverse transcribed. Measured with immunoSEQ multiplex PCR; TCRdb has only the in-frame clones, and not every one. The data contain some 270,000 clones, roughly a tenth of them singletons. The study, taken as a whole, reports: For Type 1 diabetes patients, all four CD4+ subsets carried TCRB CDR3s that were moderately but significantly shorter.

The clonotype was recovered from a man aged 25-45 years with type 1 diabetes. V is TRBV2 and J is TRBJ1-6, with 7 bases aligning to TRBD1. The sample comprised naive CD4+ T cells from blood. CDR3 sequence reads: CASSDRDSVSPLHF. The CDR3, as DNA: TGTGCCAGCAGTGACAGGGACAGTGTATCACCCCTCCACTTT.